Listed here are 4 T cell receptor beta chains from one sample, sequenced in a study of T-cell reconstitution after alpha-beta-depleted transplantation in children. Unique molecular identifiers were incorporated during preparation of the TCRbeta library. TCRdb recomputed calls from the PCR reads with MiXCR, one row per CDR3 protein. The data show approximately 99,000 distinct CDR3 sequences, 5% to 8% seen once. Sequencing was performed on PBMCs, mostly from graft donor cells, taken 360 days after TCRalphabeta/CD19-depleted stem cell transplant. Every receptor here comes from a male patient under 10 years old who had a stem cell transplant for acute lymphoblastic leukemia, so the T cells may come from the graft donor.

The genes are TRBV24-1 and TRBJ1-1; possibly TRBD1 for D (5 bases). CDR3 length: 17 residues. Germline V lookup: CDR1 KGHDR, CDR2 SFDVKD. The germline V and J ends were trimmed by 3 bases and 6 bases, with 22 bases remaining between them. This chain's CDR3 is CATSDGTKTFGASEAFF. The CDR3 DNA reads as TGTGCCACCAGTGATGGGACGAAAACCTTCGGTGCGTCTGAAGCTTTCTTT.

This clonotype was observed a few times. The rearrangement links TRBV11-2 to TRBJ1-5; the D is unclear. Looked up from germline, CDR1 is SGHAT and CDR2 is FQNNGV. Trimming cost V 0 bases and J 4 bases, with 10 bases left between them. This CDR3 comprises 15 residues. The CDR3 region has the DNA TGTGCCAGCAGCTTAGATCTTGGAGGGAATCAGCCCCAGCATTTT. Its translation is CASSLDLGGNQPQHF.

Ten or more counts support this clonotype. The chain uses TRBV27 and TRBJ1-2; D unclear. V dropped 3 bases and J dropped 3 bases, with 8 bases sitting between them. This CDR3 spans 13 amino acids. CDR1 and CDR2 from the germline V gene are MNHEY and SMNVEV (reference sequence). The CDR3 DNA sequence: TGTGCCAGCAGTTTCAGGAGGGACTATGGCTACACCTTC. It translates to CASSFRRDYGYTF.

This clonotype was counted at least ten times. V is TRBV2 and J is TRBJ1-5; TRBD1 aligns across 8 bases. The V and J ends lost 6 bases and 7 bases, in that order; junction bases with no gene match: 8. The germline V gene has CDR1 SNHLY and CDR2 FYNNEI. The CDR3 runs 14 residues. In DNA form, the CDR3 reads TGTGCCAGCAGGATTGGACAGGGACAACAGCCCCAGCATTTT. Translated, it gives CASRIGQGQQPQHF. Filled out from reference TRBV2 and TRBJ1-5, the complete variable domain reads EPEVTQTPSHQVTQMGQEVILRCVPISNHLYFYWYRQILGQKVEFLVSFYNNEISEKSEIFDDQFSVERPDGSNFTLKIRSTKLEDSAMYFCASRIGQGQQPQHFGDGTRLSIL.